This T cell receptor (beta chain) was captured in a study of blood T cell repertoires in COVID-19. Study at large: Sources were T cells, B-cell-depleted T cells, or PBMCs; the material itself was cDNA or gDNA.

In the source study's methods: Cell counts per sample came from amplifying reference gene primers. Measured with immunoSEQ multiplex PCR; TCRdb has only the in-frame clones, and not every one. V, J and clone size are taken as reported in that table, and D and trimming were inferred from the DNA itself. In the table there are approximately 260,000 clones, approximately 90% of which are singletons. The CDR3 length is 12 residues. V was clipped by 0 bases and J by 8 bases, with 8 bases between them. Germline-derived CDR1 and CDR2 are SGHRS and YFSETQ. Sequenced sample: peripheral blood. The TCR was taken from a middle-aged woman with acute or convalescent COVID-19. The rearrangement uses TRBV5-1 and TRBJ1-2, with D perhaps TRBD1 (6 bases). In DNA form, the CDR3 reads TGCGCCAGCAGCTTGGACCAGGGGGGCTACACCTTC. Translated: CASSLDQGGYTF.